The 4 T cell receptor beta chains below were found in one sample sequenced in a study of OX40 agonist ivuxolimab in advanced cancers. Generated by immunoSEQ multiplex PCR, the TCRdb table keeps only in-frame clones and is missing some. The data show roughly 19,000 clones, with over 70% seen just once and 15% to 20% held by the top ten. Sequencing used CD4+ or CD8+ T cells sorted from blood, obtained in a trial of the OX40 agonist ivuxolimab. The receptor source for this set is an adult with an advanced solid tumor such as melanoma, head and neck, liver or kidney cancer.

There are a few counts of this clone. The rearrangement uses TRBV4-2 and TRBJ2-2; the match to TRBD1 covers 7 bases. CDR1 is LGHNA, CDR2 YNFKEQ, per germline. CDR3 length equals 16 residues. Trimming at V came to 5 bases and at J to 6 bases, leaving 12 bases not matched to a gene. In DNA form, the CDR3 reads TGTGCCAGCAGCTCAGCAGGGGGATTTATCGCCGGGGAGCTGTTTTTT. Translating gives CASSSAGGFIAGELFF.

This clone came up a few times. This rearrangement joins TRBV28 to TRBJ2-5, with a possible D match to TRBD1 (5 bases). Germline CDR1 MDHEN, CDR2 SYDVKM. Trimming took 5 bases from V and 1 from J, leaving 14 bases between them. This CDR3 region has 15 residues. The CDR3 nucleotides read TGTGCCAGCAGTCGCCCTACAGGAGCCCAAGAGACCCAGTACTTC. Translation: CASSRPTGAQETQYF.

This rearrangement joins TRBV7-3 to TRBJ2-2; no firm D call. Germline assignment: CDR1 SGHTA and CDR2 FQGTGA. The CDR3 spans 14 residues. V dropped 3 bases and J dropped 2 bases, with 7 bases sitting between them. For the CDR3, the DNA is TGTGCCAGCAGCTTTGCCGATAACACCGGGGAGCTGTTTTTT. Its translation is CASSFADNTGELFF. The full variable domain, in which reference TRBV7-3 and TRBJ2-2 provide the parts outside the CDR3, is GAGVSQTPSNKVTEKGKYVELRCDPISGHTALYWYRQSLGQGPEFLIYFQGTGAADDSGLPNDRFFAVRPEGSVSTLKIQRTERGDSAVYLCASSFADNTGELFFGEGSRLTVL.

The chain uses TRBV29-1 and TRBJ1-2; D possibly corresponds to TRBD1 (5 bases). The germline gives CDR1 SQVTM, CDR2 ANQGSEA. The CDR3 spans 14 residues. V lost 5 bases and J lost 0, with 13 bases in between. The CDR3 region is CSVRGTDTNYGYTF. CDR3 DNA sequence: TGCAGCGTTCGAGGGACGGATACTAACTATGGCTACACCTTC.